This paragraph reports one T cell receptor beta chain. Its specificity is unknown. Antigen-specific CD4+ T cells were expanded (with viral peptide pools) by the ViraFEST assay ahead of sequencing. Around day 10 of culture, CD4+ T cells were separated out. Infection with SARS-CoV-2 occurred in the person between March and December 2020, and PCR confirmed it. The data originate from a study of vaccination effects on CD4 cells after COVID-19. CDR1 is SNHLY, CDR2 FYNNEI, per germline. The CDR3 covers 15 residues. V lost 4 bases to trimming and J lost 2 bases, with 12 bases between them. This table comes from immunoSEQ multiplex PCR, and its TCRdb copy is limited to in-frame clones, with some not included. The table shows 45,000 to 70,000 clones, with roughly 77% occurring only once.

The chain joins TRBV2 to TRBJ1-5; D is unresolved. The sequenced sample was CD4+ T cells from PBMCs cultured with HIV peptides, obtained before COVID-19 vaccination. Stated subset: HIV-1 Nef peptide pool negative control/reference culture. The source is a human donor who had a prior SARS-CoV-2 infection. CDR3 in amino acids: CASSARVSGNQPQHF. The DNA for the CDR3 is TGTGCCAGCAGTGCAAGGGTTTCAGGCAATCAGCCCCAGCATTTT.